Listed below are T cell receptor beta chains from one sample, sequenced in a study of blood T cell repertoires in COVID-19. Data came from immunoSEQ multiplex PCR; TCRdb stores just in-frame clones and leaves some out. The sample records about 300,000 clones, about 83% being singletons. Sample: peripheral blood. The receptors come from a woman aged 45 to 65 with acute or convalescent COVID-19. Each CDR3 is given with its conserved first and last residue. D genes are given only for firm matches. Clone size is given for some rows only: seen once, a few or many times, or a class if the clone is expanded.

j_gene	d_gene	abundance	v_gene	CDR3nt	CDR3aa
TRBJ1-2	NA	NA	TRBV19	TGTGCCAGTAGTCGGGGGTCGAACTATGGCTACACCTTC	CASSRGSNYGYTF
TRBJ1-2	NA	NA	TRBV19	TGTGCCAGTAGTATGCGGGACAACTATGGCTACACCTTC	CASSMRDNYGYTF
TRBJ2-1	NA	once	TRBV19	TGTGCCAGTAGTATAGACGAGTTACGCTCCTACAATGAGCAGTTCTTC	CASSIDELRSYNEQFF
TRBJ1-1	NA	NA	TRBV27	TGTGCCAGCGGAGCTCCTGAAGCTTTCTTT	CASGAPEAFF
TRBJ2-1	NA	NA	TRBV6-5	TGTGCCAGCACTAAGAGTTTTGCCGGCTACAATGAGCAGTTCTTC	CASTKSFAGYNEQFF
TRBJ1-6	TRBD1	NA	TRBV18	TGTGCCAGCTCACCGTCAGGGGGCTCTTATTCACCCCTCCACTTT	CASSPSGGSYSPLHF
TRBJ1-1	NA	NA	TRBV18	TGTGCCAGCTCGGAAAACCAGGGGAACACTGAAGCTTTCTTT	CASSENQGNTEAFF
TRBJ1-1	NA	NA	TRBV7-3	TGTGCCAGCTCCCGGGGGGGCAACACTGAAGCTTTCTTT	CASSRGGNTEAFF
TRBJ1-2	NA	NA	TRBV12-3/TRBV12-4	TGTGCCAGCAGTTTTGGAGGGGATGGCTACACCTTC	CASSFGGDGYTF
TRBJ2-3	NA	NA	TRBV4-1	TGCGCCAGCAGCCAAAGCGCTATCCTTATCACAGATACGCAGTATTTT	CASSQSAILITDTQYF
TRBJ2-3	TRBD1	NA	TRBV3-1/TRBV3-2	TGTGCCAGCAGCCAAGGGACAGGGTGGACCACAGATACGCAGTATTTT	CASSQGTGWTTDTQYF
TRBJ1-5	NA	NA	TRBV2	TGTGCCAGCAGTACGGGTCAGCCCCAGCATTTT	CASSTGQPQHF
TRBJ1-6	NA	NA	TRBV7-9	TGTGCCAGCAGCCCGGACAGTCCCAATTCACCCCTCCACTTT	CASSPDSPNSPLHF
TRBJ1-1	TRBD1	NA	TRBV3-1/TRBV3-2	TGTGCCAGCAGCGCCCGGGGACAGGGGACTCTTTTGAACACTGAAGCTTTCTTT	CASSARGQGTLLNTEAFF
TRBJ2-7	TRBD2	NA	TRBV25-1	TGTGCCAGCAGTGAGGGGGCTAGCGGGAGCTACGAGCAGTACTTC	CASSEGASGSYEQYF
TRBJ1-4	NA	NA	TRBV7-9	TGTGCCAGCAGGAGTACAGGAGAATCAACTAATGAAAAACTGTTTTTT	CASRSTGESTNEKLFF
TRBJ1-2	TRBD1	NA	TRBV3-1/TRBV3-2	TGTGCCAGCAGCAACACGGGACAGGGGAACTATGGCTACACCTTC	CASSNTGQGNYGYTF
TRBJ1-5	NA	once	TRBV27	TGTGCCAGCACCTACAGGGCGGGTAGCAATCAGCCCCAGCATTTT	CASTYRAGSNQPQHF
TRBJ1-2	NA	NA	TRBV30	TGTGCCTGCGCCCCGGGGGGGCTGCGAGCTAACTATGGCTACACCTTC	CACAPGGLRANYGYTF
TRBJ2-7	NA	NA	TRBV9	TGTGCCAGCAGCGTCGAGGGAGGGGGGTACGAGCAGTACTTC	CASSVEGGGYEQYF
TRBJ2-3	TRBD2	few	TRBV2	TGTGCCAGCATTCTCGGACTAGCGGGAGGGGGAGATACGCAGTATTTT	CASILGLAGGGDTQYF
TRBJ1-4	TRBD1	NA	TRBV5-6	TGTGCCAGCAGTCCCCCCCGGACAGGGAATGAAAAACTGTTTTTT	CASSPPRTGNEKLFF
TRBJ1-1	NA	NA	TRBV10-3	TGTGCCTCCGGAAGGGAGACTGAAGCTTTCTTT	CASGRETEAFF
TRBJ1-6	NA	NA	TRBV20-1	TGCAGTGCTAGTCGACTCAATTCACCCCTCCACTTT	CSASRLNSPLHF
TRBJ2-3	NA	NA	TRBV7-2	TGTGCCAGCAGCTTAGCAACTCCTAGCACAGATACGCAGTATTTT	CASSLATPSTDTQYF
TRBJ1-4	TRBD1	NA	TRBV3-1/TRBV3-2	TGTGCCAGCAGTCCGGACAGGGGCGGAAAACTGTTTTTT	CASSPDRGGKLFF
TRBJ1-5	NA	NA	TRBV5-1	TGCGCCAGCAGCTTGTATCAGGGAAGTCAGCCCCAGCATTTT	CASSLYQGSQPQHF
TRBJ1-2	NA	NA	TRBV19	TGTGCCAGTAGTTTCGTGATGGGACTGAACTATGGCTACACCTTC	CASSFVMGLNYGYTF
TRBJ1-4	NA	NA	TRBV25-1	TGTGCCAGCAGTGATCCCCGGGGGAGGGAAGGAGAAAAACTGTTTTTT	CASSDPRGREGEKLFF
TRBJ2-3	NA	NA	TRBV4-1	TGCGCCAGCAGCCGGAACTATGGCGGAGGGCAGGGATATACGCAGTATTTT	CASSRNYGGGQGYTQYF
TRBJ2-5	TRBD2	NA	TRBV5-4	TGTGCCAGCAGCCCCGGGACTAGCGGGGAACCCCAAGAGACCCAGTACTTC	CASSPGTSGEPQETQYF
TRBJ1-5	NA	few	TRBV9	TGTGCCAGCAGCCCAGGGGTTGGGGGCAATCAGCCCCAGCATTTT	CASSPGVGGNQPQHF
TRBJ2-5	NA	many	TRBV7-2	TGTGCCAGCAGTAGCAGTTTGGAGACCCAGTACTTC	CASSSSLETQYF
TRBJ2-4	NA	NA	TRBV12-3/TRBV12-4	TGTGCCAGCAGTTTCGTAGGGGGACGGGGGTACTTC	CASSFVGGRGYF
TRBJ1-3	NA	NA	TRBV5-1	TGCGCCAGCAGCTTGGACGGGTCTGGAAACACCATATATTTT	CASSLDGSGNTIYF
TRBJ1-5	NA	NA	TRBV30	TGTGCCTGGGGGGCCGATAGCAATCAGCCCCAGCATTTT	CAWGADSNQPQHF
TRBJ2-3	NA	NA	TRBV7-2	TGTGCCAGCAGCATAAACAGGGAGATCACAGATACGCAGTATTTT	CASSINREITDTQYF
TRBJ2-6	NA	NA	TRBV29-1	TGCAGCGTTGGTTCTCCTGGCGGGGCCAACGTCCTGACTTTC	CSVGSPGGANVLTF
TRBJ2-7	NA	NA	TRBV5-5	TGTGCCAGCAGCTTAACAGGGTTCTACGAGCAGTACTTC	CASSLTGFYEQYF
TRBJ1-6	TRBD1	NA	TRBV4-1	TGCGCCAGCAGCCAATCCGGGACAGGAAGCTCCTATAATTCACCCCTCCACTTT	CASSQSGTGSSYNSPLHF
TRBJ2-7	NA	once	TRBV6-2/TRBV6-3	TGTGCCAGCAGTCCGATAGAGAGGGCCGGATACGAGCAGTACTTC	CASSPIERAGYEQYF
TRBJ2-7	TRBD2	NA	TRBV7-2	TGTGCCAGCAGCTTTGTGGTGGGGACTAGCGGAGCGCAGTACTTC	CASSFVVGTSGAQYF
TRBJ1-5	NA	NA	TRBV19	TGTGCCAGTAGTATCCCACCCTGGGGCAGCAATCAGCCCCAGCATTTT	CASSIPPWGSNQPQHF
TRBJ2-1	NA	NA	TRBV6-2/TRBV6-3	TGTGCCAGCAGTCAGCCCTTAACTAGCTGTGAGCAGTTCTTC	CASSQPLTSCEQFF
TRBJ1-1	NA	NA	TRBV27	TGTGCCAGCAGTACCCTCAGGGGCACTGAAGCTTTCTTT	CASSTLRGTEAFF
TRBJ1-4	NA	NA	TRBV14	TGTGCCAGCAGCCTCGGGAGGGATAGCCAAAAACTGTTTTTT	CASSLGRDSQKLFF
TRBJ1-3	NA	NA	TRBV4-2	TGTGCCAGCAGCCCGACAGGATTCTCTGGAAACACCATATATTTT	CASSPTGFSGNTIYF
TRBJ2-1	NA	NA	TRBV14	TGTGCCAGCAGCCTGGGGCTGCTCAATGAGCAGTTCTTC	CASSLGLLNEQFF
TRBJ1-1	NA	NA	TRBV4-1	TGCGCCAGCAGCCAAGATCCGGCAGCTCGGGGGAACACTGAAGCTTTCTTT	CASSQDPAARGNTEAFF
TRBJ1-1	NA	NA	TRBV19	TGTGCCAGTGGCGCCAGGAGGGGATCCACTGAAGCTTTCTTT	CASGARRGSTEAFF
TRBJ2-1	NA	NA	TRBV11-2	TGTGCCATTCCGGGATACTCCTACAATGAGCAGTTCTTC	CAIPGYSYNEQFF
TRBJ2-1	TRBD2	many	TRBV5-4	TGTGCCAGCAGCTCCTTAGCGGGAGGGAGGGATGAGCAGTTCTTC	CASSSLAGGRDEQFF
TRBJ1-4	NA	NA	TRBV5-4	TGTGCCAGCAGTGAGGAGAATCCAGGCGGGGGGGAAAAACTGTTTTTT	CASSEENPGGGEKLFF
TRBJ2-1	TRBD2	NA	TRBV2	TGTGCCAGCAGTGTGAGTCTAGCGGGAGGGCAGGATCTGTTCTTC	CASSVSLAGGQDLFF
TRBJ2-5	TRBD2	once	TRBV5-1	TGCGCCAGCAGCTCAACCCCGACTAGCGGGACTGAGGAGACCCAGTACTTC	CASSSTPTSGTEETQYF